These 26 T cell receptor beta chains originate from one sample sequenced in a study of tumor-infiltrating lymphocytes in glioblastoma multiforme. TCRB libraries came from RNA via three nested multiplex PCR rounds. TCRdb ran MiXCR on the multiplex PCR reads and lists one entry per CDR3 protein. Of 13,000 or so distinct CDR3 sequences in the sample, 64% were seen once. The sequenced material came from brain tumor tissue. The source is a male donor with glioblastoma.

The genes are TRBV5-1 and TRBJ2-5; 7 positions agree with TRBD1. The germline V gene has CDR1 SGHRS and CDR2 YFSETQ. The CDR3 has 16 amino acids. With 3 bases clipped from V and 5 bases from J, the junction kept 13 bases outside the gene matches. CDR3 DNA: TGCGCCAGCAGCTGGACCAATACAGGGGTTTACGAGACCCAGTACTTC. This codes for CASSWTNTGVYETQYF.

Only a few counts were recorded for this clonotype. A clone one base away is much larger, so this may be a read error. The CDR3 here is CADSLITGGFNEQFF. CDR3 in DNA: TGTGCCGACAGTTTGATAACGGGAGGGTTCAATGAGCAGTTCTTC. V is TRBV6-5 and J is TRBJ2-1; 8 nucleotides line up with TRBD2. Germline V gives CDR1 MNHEY, CDR2 SVGAGI. The CDR3 totals 15 residues. Trimming took 11 bases from V and 6 from J; bases not matched to a gene: 15.

The chain employs TRBV11-2 and TRBJ2-1; D perhaps matches TRBD1 (5 bases). Per germline, CDR1 SGHAT and CDR2 FQNNGV. CDR3 length: 14 amino acids. Trimming shortened V by 0 bases and J by 8 bases, and 11 bases separated the two germline ends. CDR3 protein: CASSLEPGWDEQFF. DNA for the CDR3: TGTGCCAGCAGCTTAGAACCAGGGTGGGATGAGCAGTTCTTC. Complete variable domain (other parts from reference TRBV11-2 and TRBJ2-1): EAGVAQSPRYKIIEKRQSVAFWCNPISGHATLYWYQQILGQGPKLLIQFQNNGVVDDSQLPKDRFSAERLKGVDSTLKIQPAKLEDSAVYLCASSLEPGWDEQFFGPGTRLTVL.

This clonotype showed up just a few times. At one end, the junction sequence differs from germline, possibly due to a read error. V is TRBV12-3 or TRBV12-4 and J is TRBJ2-2, with 10 bases lining up with TRBD2. The CDR3 has 15 amino acids. CDR3 in amino acids: CASSPSGRGGGGLFF. The CDR3 nucleotides read TGTGCCAGTAGCCCGAGCGGGAGGGGCGGCGGGGGGCTGTTTTTT.

This clonotype has more than one count but fewer than ten. The DNA of the CDR3 is TGCAGTTGCGTATCGGGTACAGGCTGTGAAGCTTTCTTT. This codes for CSCVSGTGCEAFF. The genes are TRBV29-1 and TRBJ1-1, with TRBD1 as a possible D gene (5 bases). Germline-derived CDR1 and CDR2 are SQVTM and ANQGSEA. This CDR3 region has 13 residues.

This clonotype was recorded once. Germline is not matched at one junction end, which may reflect a read error. The chain carries TRBV20-1 and TRBJ2-7, with D hard to call. This CDR3 region has 14 residues. The V gene's germline CDR1 is DFQATT and CDR2 SNEGSKA (reference sequence). As DNA, the CDR3 is TGCAGCGCTACTCCGGGTATTATCTCCTACGAGCAGTACTTC. This codes for CSATPGIISYEQYF.

In regard to this clonotype: The CDR3 does not end in the conserved phenylalanine or tryptophan, so this is likely a read error. The chain has TRBV4-2 and TRBJ2-1, with D perhaps TRBD2 (5 bases). The CDR3 runs to 16 residues. Trimming took 0 bases from V and 9 from J, leaving 18 bases between them. The germline gives CDR1 LGHNA, CDR2 YNFKEQ. In DNA form, the CDR3 reads TGTGCCAGCAGCCAAGAAGATGCTGGAGGAATCAGTGAGCAGTTCCTC. Translating it yields CASSQEDAGGISEQFL.

This clonotype is deemed medium-sized. This chain uses TRBV29-1 with TRBJ2-3, with D maybe TRBD2 (6 bases). Germline values: CDR1 SQVTM, CDR2 ANQGSEA. V was shortened by 6 bases and J by 1 base, with 11 bases between the two germline ends. There are 13 residues in the CDR3. This CDR3 reads CSVAGTRTDTQYF. CDR3 DNA: TGCAGCGTAGCCGGGACTCGCACAGATACGCAGTATTTT.

As to this clonotype: The CDR3 ends on some other residue instead of the conserved phenylalanine or tryptophan, so this is likely a read error. The chain is built from TRBV28 and TRBJ2-1, with 9 bases identical to TRBD1. Per germline, CDR1 MDHEN and CDR2 SYDVKM. This CDR3 spans 16 amino acids. CDR3 coding DNA: TGTGCTAGCAGTTCACTGACAGGGGGGTCCTACAATGAGCAGTTCTTA. Amino acid sequence: CASSSLTGGSYNEQFL.

The chain combines TRBV5-4 with TRBJ2-5; D is unclear. Deletions cut 4 bases from V and 5 bases from J, with 12 bases between. The CDR3 has 13 amino acids. Germline V gene sequence: CDR1 SGHNT, CDR2 YYREEE (reference sequence). This chain's CDR3 is CASSPMVEETQYF. CDR3 nucleotides: TGTGCCAGCAGCCCCATGGTAGAGGAGACCCAGTACTTC.

For the CDR3, the DNA is TGTGCCAGCAGCCCCTCTGCCCTAGCTGCACACTACGAGCAGTACTTC. It yields the protein CASSPSALAAHYEQYF. The chain joins TRBV11-1 to TRBJ2-7, with a weak D call TRBD2 (5 bases). Trimming shortened V by 5 bases and J by 3 bases, and 20 bases separated the two germline ends. The CDR3 sequence is 16 residues long. Germline CDR1 is SGHAT and CDR2 is FQDESV (reference sequence).

A remark on this clonotype: A read error may account for a junction end that differs from germline. The rearrangement links TRBV11-2 to TRBJ2-5; 7 nucleotides agree with TRBD2. This CDR3 spans 14 amino acids. Germline V lookup: CDR1 SGHAT, CDR2 FQNNGV. The CDR3, as DNA: TGTGCAAGCACCTCCTCGGTCGGGCGGGAGACCCTGTACTTC. Protein product: CASTSSVGRETLYF. Combining the CDR3 with reference TRBV11-2 and TRBJ2-5 gives the whole variable domain EAGVAQSPRYKIIEKRQSVAFWCNPISGHATLYWYQQILGQGPKLLIQFQNNGVVDDSQLPKDRFSAERLKGVDSTLKIQPAKLEDSAVYLCASTSSVGRETLYFGPGTRLLVL.

Concerning this clonotype: This may stem from a read error, because a much larger clone lies one nucleotide away. The chain joins TRBV18 to TRBJ2-1; D gene unclear. Germline CDR1 and CDR2: KGHSH and LQKENI. The CDR3 is 16 residues long. V was pared by 2 bases and J by 3 bases, with 14 bases between. CDR3 amino acids: CASSPSSSVHYNEQFF. The DNA of the CDR3 is TGTGCCAGCTCACCATCGTCCAGCGTTCACTACAATGAGCAGTTCTTC.

V gene TRBV11-1 combines with J gene TRBJ2-7, with D possibly matching TRBD1 (5 bases). The V gene's germline CDR1 is SGHAT and CDR2 FQDESV (reference sequence). V was shortened by 6 bases and J by 6 bases, with 12 bases between the two germline ends. This CDR3 spans 12 amino acids. In DNA form, the CDR3 reads TGTGCCAGCAGTGGACAAAGGCGCGAGCAGTACTTC. Protein product: CASSGQRREQYF.

The CDR3 DNA is TGTGCCAGCAGGCCAGGACAGCTGGGCCATGAGCAGTTCTTC. As protein: CASRPGQLGHEQFF. The chain joins TRBV6-5 to TRBJ2-1, with a possible D match to TRBD1 (6 bases). The V gene's germline CDR1 is MNHEY and CDR2 SVGAGI. This CDR3 contains 14 residues. Trimming pared 6 bases from V and 8 bases from J, leaving 17 bases between.

This clonotype showed up just a few times. The conserved phenylalanine or tryptophan normally closing the CDR3 is absent here, so this likely arose from a read error. The chain links TRBV20-1 to TRBJ2-1, with TRBD2 identical over 13 bases. Germline V gives CDR1 DFQATT, CDR2 SNEGSKA (reference sequence). The CDR3 has 16 amino acids. The CDR3 is CNASRPGLAGMSEQFL. The CDR3 DNA follows: TGCAATGCTAGTCGACCGGGACTAGCGGGAATGAGTGAGCAGTTCCTC.

The chain has TRBV6-6 and TRBJ2-7, with D unresolved. The V gene lost 0 bases and the J gene lost 7 bases, with 4 bases spanning the gap. Germline V gene sequence: CDR1 MNHNY, CDR2 SVGAGI (reference sequence). There are 11 residues in the CDR3. The DNA of the CDR3 is TGTGCCAGCAGTTACTCGAAAGAGCAGTACTTC. Its protein product is CASSYSKEQYF.

To note about this clonotype: Being one base from a much bigger clone, this may be a read error. This sequence joins TRBV7-3 and TRBJ2-3; TRBD1 aligns across 7 bases. J lost 5 bases, V lost 5 bases, and 7 bases had no gene match. CDR3 size: 14 residues. Germline V CDR1 and CDR2: SGHTA, FQGTGA. The CDR3 DNA is TGTGCCAGCAGCCCCGGGACAGAGGTAGATACGCAGTATTTT. This codes for CASSPGTEVDTQYF. Full variable domain (remainder filled in from reference TRBV7-3 and TRBJ2-3): GAGVSQTPSNKVTEKGKYVELRCDPISGHTALYWYRQSLGQGPEFLIYFQGTGAADDSGLPNDRFFAVRPEGSVSTLKIQRTERGDSAVYLCASSPGTEVDTQYFGPGTRLTVL.

This chain joins TRBV19 and TRBJ1-2, with TRBD1 as a possible D gene (5 bases). Trimming shortened V by 2 bases and J by 5 bases, and 12 bases separated the two germline ends. Germline values: CDR1 LNHDA, CDR2 SQIVND (reference sequence). The CDR3 runs to 14 residues. The CDR3 reads CASSINSGGYGYTF. For the CDR3, the DNA is TGTGCCAGTAGTATAAATTCCGGGGGATATGGCTACACCTTC.

In this sample, this clonotype is medium-sized. Because it lacks the conserved phenylalanine or tryptophan at the end, this CDR3 is likely a read error. It is unclear where the CDR3 begins or ends on the DNA, so no DNA is shown, and the CDR3 is as TCRdb lists it. CDR3 residues: CSAEGGPGTFL. This sequence joins TRBV29-1 and TRBJ1-1; the D segment call TRBD1 is taken from the table without a DNA check. Termini included, the CDR3 measures 11 amino acids. Germline loops: CDR1 SQVTM, CDR2 ANQGSEA.

As to this clonotype: At one boundary the junction diverges from the germline segment, which might be a read error. The chain joins TRBV11-1 to TRBJ2-3; 12 nucleotides line up with TRBD2. The CDR3 length is 16 residues. Germline CDR1 is SGHAT and CDR2 is FQDESV (reference sequence). CDR3 DNA sequence: TGTGTCAGCAGCTTAGGACTAGCGGGGACCACCGATACGCAGTATTTT. This gives the protein CVSSLGLAGTTDTQYF.

As to this clonotype: The junction departs from germline at one end; a sequencing error may be responsible. The chain links TRBV11-2 to TRBJ1-1, with TRBD1 as a possible D gene (5 bases). Germline V gene sequence: CDR1 SGHAT, CDR2 FQNNGV. There are 14 residues in the CDR3. This chain's CDR3 is CVSSLWSGQVGAFF. CDR3 sequence (DNA): TGCGTCAGCAGCTTATGGTCAGGGCAGGTCGGAGCCTTCTTC. Full variable domain (missing parts from reference TRBV11-2 and TRBJ1-1): EAGVAQSPRYKIIEKRQSVAFWCNPISGHATLYWYQQILGQGPKLLIQFQNNGVVDDSQLPKDRFSAERLKGVDSTLKIQPAKLEDSAVYLCVSSLWSGQVGAFFGQGTRLTVV.

As concerns this clonotype: A read error may produce the germline difference seen at one junction end. The rearrangement joins TRBV6-5 to TRBJ1-1; possible D gene TRBD1, 5 bases. Germline V gives CDR1 MNHEY, CDR2 SVGAGI. The CDR3 consists of 14 residues. This chain's CDR3 is CASNYSIWGNGAFF. For the CDR3, the DNA is TGTGCCAGCAATTACTCGATCTGGGGGAATGGAGCTTTCTTT.

The chain has TRBV20-1 and TRBJ2-4; a weak D match, TRBD1 (7 bases). V lost 0 bases and J lost 5, with 26 bases in between. The CDR3 is made up of 19 amino acids. Germline CDR1 is DFQATT and CDR2 is SNEGSKA (reference sequence). CDR3 nucleotide sequence: TGCAGTGCTAGAGACCCGGGCAGGGGGGATTCGGAAAGCCAAAACATTCAGTACTTC. Its translation: CSARDPGRGDSESQNIQYF.

This chain links TRBV12-3 or TRBV12-4 with TRBJ1-4; D uncertain. This CDR3 is built from 14 residues. V was clipped by 1 base and J by 17 bases, with 20 bases between them. In DNA, the CDR3 is TGTGCCAGCAGTTTAGAGACGGACCAGAGGCGGCTTTTTTTT. Translating gives CASSLETDQRRLFF.

The rearrangement links TRBV4-1 to TRBJ2-7; tentatively, D is TRBD2 (6 bases). Germline CDR1 is MGHRA and CDR2 is YSYEKL. The CDR3 has 14 residues. Trimming took 1 base from V and 6 from J, leaving 13 bases between them. The CDR3 DNA sequence: TGCGCCAGCAGCCAAGGGGCGGGAAGGCTCGAGCAGTACTTC. Encoded protein: CASSQGAGRLEQYF.